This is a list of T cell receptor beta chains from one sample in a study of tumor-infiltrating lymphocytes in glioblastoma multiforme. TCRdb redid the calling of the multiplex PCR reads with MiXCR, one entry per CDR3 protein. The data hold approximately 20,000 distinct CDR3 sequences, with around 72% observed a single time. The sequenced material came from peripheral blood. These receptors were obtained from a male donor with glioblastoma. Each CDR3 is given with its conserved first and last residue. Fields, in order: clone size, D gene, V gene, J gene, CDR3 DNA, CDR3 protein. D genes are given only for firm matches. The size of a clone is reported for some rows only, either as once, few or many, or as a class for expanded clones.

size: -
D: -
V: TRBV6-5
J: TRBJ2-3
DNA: TGTGCCAGCACGGTGGGAGGGGGGACAGATACGCAGTATTTT
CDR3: CASTVGGGTDTQYF

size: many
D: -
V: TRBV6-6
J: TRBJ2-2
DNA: TGTGCCAGCACCCAGACAGGCCGGAACACCGGGGAGCTGTTTTTT
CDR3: CASTQTGRNTGELFF

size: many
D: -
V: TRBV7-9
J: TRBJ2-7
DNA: TGTGCCAGCAGCTTCGCGGGGACGTCCTACGAGCAGTACTTC
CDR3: CASSFAGTSYEQYF

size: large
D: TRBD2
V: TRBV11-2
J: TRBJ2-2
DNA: TGTGCCAGCACCCCCTCATTCGGCCAAGGGCTAGCGGTAAACACCGGGGAGCTGTTTTTT
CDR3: CASTPSFGQGLAVNTGELFF

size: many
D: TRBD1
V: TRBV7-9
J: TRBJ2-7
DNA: TGTGCCAGCAGCTTCCAGGGGACAGGCAGCTACGAGCAGTACTTC
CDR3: CASSFQGTGSYEQYF

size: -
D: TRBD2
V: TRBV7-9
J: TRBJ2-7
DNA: TGTGACAGCAGCTTAGCGGGCAGCTACGAGCAGTACTTC
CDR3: CDSSLAGSYEQYF

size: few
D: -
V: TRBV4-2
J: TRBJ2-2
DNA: TGTGCCAGCAGCCAAGAGATGGCAACCGAGGAGCTGTTTTTT
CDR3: CASSQEMATEELFF

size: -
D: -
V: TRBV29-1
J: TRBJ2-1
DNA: TGCAGCCACCGGGTTTACGGTGAGCAGTTCTTC
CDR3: CSHRVYGEQFF

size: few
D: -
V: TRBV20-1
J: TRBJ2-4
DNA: TGCAGTGCTAGAGACCCGGACAGAGGGATTTGGAAAGCCAAAAACATTCAGTACTTC
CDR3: CSARDPDRGIWKAKNIQYF

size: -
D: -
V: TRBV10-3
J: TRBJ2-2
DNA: TGTGCCTTCCGAGGCGATAGTACCGAGCTGTTTTTT
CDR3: CAFRGDSTELFF

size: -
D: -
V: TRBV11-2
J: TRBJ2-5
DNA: TGTGCCAGCAGCCCGAGAATGACAGAGACTCAGCACTTC
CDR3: CASSPRMTETQHF

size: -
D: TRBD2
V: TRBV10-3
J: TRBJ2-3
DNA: TGTGCCATCAGTGACGGGGCTAGCGGGAGCACAGATACGCAGTATTTT
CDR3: CAISDGASGSTDTQYF

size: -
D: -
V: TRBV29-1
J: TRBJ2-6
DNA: TGCAGCGTTGTGTCAGGTTGGGCCAACGTCATGACTTTC
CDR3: CSVVSGWANVMTF

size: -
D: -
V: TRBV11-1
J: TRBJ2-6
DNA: TGTGCCAGCAGCTTAGGTCCCGGGAATGGGGGCGACGTCCTGACTTTC
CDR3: CASSLGPGNGGDVLTF

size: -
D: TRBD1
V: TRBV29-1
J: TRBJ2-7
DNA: TGCAGCGGCGCCGGGACAGGGAAGCAGTACTTC
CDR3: CSGAGTGKQYF

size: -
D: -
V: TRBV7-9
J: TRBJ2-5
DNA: TGTGCCAGCAGCCTTTTTTCGGGACAAGGGACCCAGTACTTC
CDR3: CASSLFSGQGTQYF

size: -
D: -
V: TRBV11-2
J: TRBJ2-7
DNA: TGTGCCAGCACCAAGGTCGGGGGCCAATACTCCTACGAGCAGTACTTC
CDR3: CASTKVGGQYSYEQYF

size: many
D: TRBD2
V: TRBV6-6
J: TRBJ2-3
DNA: TGTGCCAGCAGTTACTCGAGCCAGCGGGAAGGAGATACGCAGTATTTT
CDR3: CASSYSSQREGDTQYF

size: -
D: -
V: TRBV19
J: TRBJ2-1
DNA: TGTGCCAGTAGACGCGGAGGGGATGGGTCCTACAATGAGCAGTTCTTC
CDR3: CASRRGGDGSYNEQFF

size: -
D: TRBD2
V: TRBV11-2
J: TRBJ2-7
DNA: TGTGCCAGCAGCTTTCAAATTAGCGGGTACGAGGAGTACTTC
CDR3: CASSFQISGYEEYF

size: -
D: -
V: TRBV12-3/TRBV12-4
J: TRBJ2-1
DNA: -
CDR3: CASSFAKGTYNEQLF

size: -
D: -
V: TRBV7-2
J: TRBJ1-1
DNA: TGTGCCAGCAGCTCCTTCACTGAAGCTTTCTTT
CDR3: CASSSFTEAFF

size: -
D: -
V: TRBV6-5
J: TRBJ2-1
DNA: TGTGCCAGCAGTTCCCAATCGCGTTACTACAATGAGCAGTTCTTC
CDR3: CASSSQSRYYNEQFF

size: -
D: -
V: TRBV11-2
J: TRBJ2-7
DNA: TGTGCCAGCAGGTCACTAGCCTACAAGCAGTATTTC
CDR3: CASRSLAYKQYF

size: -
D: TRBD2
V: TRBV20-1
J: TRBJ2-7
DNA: TGCAGTGCTAGAGATCGAAGCGGGAGGGCGGCCTACAAGCAGTGCTTC
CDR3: CSARDRSGRAAYKQCF

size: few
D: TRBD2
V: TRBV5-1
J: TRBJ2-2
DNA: TGCGCCAGCAGCTTGTGTCGGACTAGCGGGAGGTTGAACACCGGGGAGCTGTTTTTT
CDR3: CASSLCRTSGRLNTGELFF

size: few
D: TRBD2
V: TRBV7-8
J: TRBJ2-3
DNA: TGTGCCAGCAGCCGGACTAGCGGGAACGCAGATACGCAGTATTTT
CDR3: CASSRTSGNADTQYF

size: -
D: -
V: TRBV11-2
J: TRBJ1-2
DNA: TGTGCCAGCAGCTTAGAGCCAGGGCAATACTATGACTACACCTTC
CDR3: CASSLEPGQYYDYTF

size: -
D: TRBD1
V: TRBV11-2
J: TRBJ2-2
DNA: TGTGCCAGCAGGACAGGGGAGGTCGCCGGGGAGCTGTTTTTT
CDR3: CASRTGEVAGELFF

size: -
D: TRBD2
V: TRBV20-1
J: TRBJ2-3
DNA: TGCAGTGCTCCCCGATCTAGCGGGAGTGTCGGAGATACGCAGTATTTT
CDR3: CSAPRSSGSVGDTQYF

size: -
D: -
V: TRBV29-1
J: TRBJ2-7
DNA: TGCAGCGCCCCGGCCTTTAGCGTCGACGAGCAGTACTTC
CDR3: CSAPAFSVDEQYF

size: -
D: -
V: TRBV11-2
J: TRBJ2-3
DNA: TGTGCCAGCACTAAAGTAGGAGGCGATACGCGGTATTTT
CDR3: CASTKVGGDTRYF

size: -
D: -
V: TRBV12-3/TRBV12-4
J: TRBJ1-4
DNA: TGTGCCAGCAGTTTACAAACTAATGAAAAGCTGTTTTTT
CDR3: CASSLQTNEKLFF

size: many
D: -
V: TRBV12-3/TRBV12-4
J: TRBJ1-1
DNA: TGTGCCAGCAGGGAGGAGTCGTCACGTGGAGCTTTCTTT
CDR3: CASREESSRGAFF

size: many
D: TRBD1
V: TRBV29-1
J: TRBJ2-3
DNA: TGCAGCGGGACAGGGGGCGGGCCAGATACGCAGTATTTT
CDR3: CSGTGGGPDTQYF

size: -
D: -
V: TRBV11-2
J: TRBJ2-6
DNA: TGTGCCAGCAGCCCGATCGCATTTCAATCCGCCAACGTCCTGACTTTC
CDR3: CASSPIAFQSANVLTF

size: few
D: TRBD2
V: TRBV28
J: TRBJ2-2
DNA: TGTGCCAGCAGTTTCGTGATGGCGGGAGGGCCCGGGGAGCTGTTTTTT
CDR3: CASSFVMAGGPGELFF

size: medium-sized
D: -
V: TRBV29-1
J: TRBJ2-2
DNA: TGCAGCGTTGTCACTTTTGAGACCGGGGAGCTGTTTTTT
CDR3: CSVVTFETGELFF

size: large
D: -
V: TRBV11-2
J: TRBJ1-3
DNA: TGTGCCAGCAGCTTAGTGCCCTCTGGAAACACCATATATTTT
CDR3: CASSLVPSGNTIYF

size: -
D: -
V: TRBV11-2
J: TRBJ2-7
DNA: TGTGCCAGCAGCTTGACATACTCCTACGAGCAGTACTTC
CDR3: CASSLTYSYEQYF

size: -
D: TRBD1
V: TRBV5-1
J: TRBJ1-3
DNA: TGCACCAGCAGCGTTGGACAGGTGGCATCTGGAAACACCATATATTTT
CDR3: CTSSVGQVASGNTIYF

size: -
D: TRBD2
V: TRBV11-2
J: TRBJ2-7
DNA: TGTGCCAGCGGACTAGCCTACGAGCAGTACTTC
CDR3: CASGLAYEQYF

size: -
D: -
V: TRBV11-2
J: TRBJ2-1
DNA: TGTGCCAGCACTACTATAGTGGGCTACAATGAGCAGTTCTTC
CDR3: CASTTIVGYNEQFF

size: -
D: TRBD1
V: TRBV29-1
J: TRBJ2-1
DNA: TGCAGCGCCCTGGGGGGACAGGGGTCACGGCAGTTCTTC
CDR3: CSALGGQGSRQFF

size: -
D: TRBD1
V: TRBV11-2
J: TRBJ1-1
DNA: TGTGCCAGCAGCCCAATATTTGGGACAGGGATCAGGATGAACACTGAAGCTTTCTTT
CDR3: CASSPIFGTGIRMNTEAFF

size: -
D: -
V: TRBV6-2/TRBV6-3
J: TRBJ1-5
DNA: TGTGCCAGCAGTGAGGGGTTTCGGCCCCAGCATTTT
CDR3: CASSEGFRPQHF

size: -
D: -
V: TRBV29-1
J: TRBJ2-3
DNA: TGCAGAATCCATCAGGGGGATACGCAGTATTTT
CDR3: CRIHQGDTQYF

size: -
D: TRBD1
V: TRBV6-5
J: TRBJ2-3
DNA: TGTGCCAGCAGCCACCGGGACAGGGGCACAGATACGCAGTATTTT
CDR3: CASSHRDRGTDTQYF

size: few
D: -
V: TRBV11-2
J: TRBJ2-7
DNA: TGTGCCAGCAGCCCTACGGTACTAAACGAGCAGTACTTC
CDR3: CASSPTVLNEQYF

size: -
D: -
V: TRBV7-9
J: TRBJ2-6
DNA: TGTGCCAACAGCCTAAAAGGGATCTCTGGGGCCAACGTCCTGACTTTC
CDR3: CANSLKGISGANVLTF

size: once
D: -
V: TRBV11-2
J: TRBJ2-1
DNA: TGTGCCAGCAGCTTAACCAAGACTCTCTTCTTC
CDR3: CASSLTKTLFF

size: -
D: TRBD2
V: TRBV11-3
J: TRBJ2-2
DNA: TGTCCCAGCAGGACTCCGGGACTAGCGGGGGGCTCAAACACCGGGGAGCTGTTTTTT
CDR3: CPSRTPGLAGGSNTGELFF

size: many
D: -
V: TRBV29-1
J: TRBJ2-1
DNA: TGCAGCGTTGAAAACCCACAGTCTTGGGGGTCACCCCTCGAACGGGAAAATGAGCAGTTCTTC
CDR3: CSVENPQSWGSPLERENEQFF

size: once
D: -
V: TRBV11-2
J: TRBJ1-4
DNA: TGTGCCAGCAGCTTAGCATCGGGACGAAATGAAAAACTGTTTTTT
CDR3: CASSLASGRNEKLFF

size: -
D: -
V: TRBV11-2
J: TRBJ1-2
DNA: TGTGCTGGCAGCTTAGGACCAGGGCAATACTATGGCCACACCTTC
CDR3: CAGSLGPGQYYGHTF

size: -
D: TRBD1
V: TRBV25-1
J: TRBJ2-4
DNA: TGTGCCAGCACTCCAGGGGGAAACATTCAGTACTTC
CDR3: CASTPGGNIQYF